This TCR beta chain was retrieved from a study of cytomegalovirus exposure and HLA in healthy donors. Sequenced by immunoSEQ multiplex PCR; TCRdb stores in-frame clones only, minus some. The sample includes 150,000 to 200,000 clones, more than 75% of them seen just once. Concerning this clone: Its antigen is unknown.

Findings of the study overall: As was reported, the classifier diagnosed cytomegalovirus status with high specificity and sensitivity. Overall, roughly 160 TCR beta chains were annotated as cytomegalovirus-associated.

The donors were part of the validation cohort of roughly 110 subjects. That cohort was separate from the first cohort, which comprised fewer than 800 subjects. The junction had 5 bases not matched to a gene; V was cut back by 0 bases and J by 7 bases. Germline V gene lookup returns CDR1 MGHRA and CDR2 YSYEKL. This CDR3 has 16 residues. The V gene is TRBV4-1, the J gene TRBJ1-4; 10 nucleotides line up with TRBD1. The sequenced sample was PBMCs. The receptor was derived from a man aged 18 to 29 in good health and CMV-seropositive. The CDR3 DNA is TGCGCCAGCAGCCAAGATCAAGGACAGGGGGGTGAAAAACTGTTTTTT. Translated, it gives CASSQDQGQGGEKLFF.